The 28 T cell receptor beta chains presented below share a single source sample, sequenced in a study of T cell responses to AZD1222 COVID-19 vaccine. The data were produced by immunoSEQ multiplex PCR, yet TCRdb's version contains in-frame clones alone and is incomplete. The repertoire includes 150,000 or so clones, around 86% of them detected once, and more than 20% sits in the top ten. The specimen was peripheral blood, collected on day 0 of AZD1222 vaccination. These receptors originate from an adult in good health.

The rearrangement uses TRBV2 and TRBJ2-1; D is possibly TRBD1 (6 bases). Germline CDR1 is SNHLY and CDR2 is FYNNEI. This CDR3 comprises 15 residues. V lost 10 bases, J lost 7 bases, and 23 bases lay in between. The CDR3 bases are TGTGCCACCCGTCGGGGACAAGAGCGTCTTAATGAGCAGTTCTTC. Translation gives CATRRGQERLNEQFF.

This sequence joins TRBV7-8 and TRBJ2-7; D is uncertain. The CDR3 spans 14 residues. Trimming stripped 4 bases from V and 6 bases from J, with 16 bases between. The germline V gene has CDR1 SGHVS and CDR2 FQNEAQ. CDR3 sequence (DNA): TGTGCCAGCAGCTCGTCAGGTTCCCACAGCGAGCAGTACTTC. Translating gives CASSSSGSHSEQYF.

V usage is TRBV20-1 and J usage is TRBJ1-1; D remains ambiguous. Per the germline V gene, CDR1 is DFQATT and CDR2 is SNEGSKA (reference sequence). CDR3 length: 11 residues. V was clipped by 6 bases and J by 8 bases, with 13 bases between them. CDR3 nucleotide sequence: TGCAGTGCGCTAGGGAGGGCCGAAGCTTTCTTT. Protein sequence: CSALGRAEAFF.

The V call is TRBV29-1, the J call TRBJ2-3; a possible D gene is TRBD1 (6 bases). The CDR3 loop spans 14 amino acids. V gave up 5 bases and J gave up 2 bases, with 14 bases separating them. Looked up from germline, CDR1 is SQVTM and CDR2 is ANQGSEA. CDR3 in DNA: TGCAGCGTTAGGGGGAGAGGTTACACAGATACGCAGTATTTT. This encodes CSVRGRGYTDTQYF.

The chain combines TRBV15 with TRBJ1-4; the match to TRBD1 covers 8 bases. Looked up from germline, CDR1 is LNHNV and CDR2 is YYDKDF (reference sequence). V was pared by 3 bases and J by 8 bases, with 14 bases of the junction left unmatched. The CDR3 runs 17 residues. The CDR3 DNA reads as TGTGCCACCAGCAGTGGGGTCAGGGGGCGAGGGAGGGAAAAACTGTTTTTT. The encoded protein is CATSSGVRGRGREKLFF.

This chain connects TRBV7-9 to TRBJ1-4; D is perhaps TRBD1 (5 bases). The CDR3 totals 15 residues. V was cut by 1 base and J by 8 bases, with 14 bases left in between. Looked up from germline, CDR1 is SEHNR and CDR2 is FQNEAQ (reference sequence). CDR3: CASSLVSGVEEKLFF. The CDR3 DNA sequence: TGTGCCAGCAGCTTAGTTTCGGGGGTCGAAGAAAAACTGTTTTTT.

The J gene is TRBJ1-1, the V gene TRBV7-8; 7 bases are a match to TRBD1. The CDR3 is 15 amino acids. V was clipped by 1 base and J by 2 bases; unmatched bases: 4. Germline lookup yields CDR1 SGHVS and CDR2 FQNEAQ. DNA for the CDR3: TGTGCCAGCAGCTTAGTGGACAGGTTAAACACTGAAGCTTTCTTT. Its translation: CASSLVDRLNTEAFF. Combining the CDR3 with reference TRBV7-8 and TRBJ1-1 gives the whole variable domain GAGVSQSPRYKVAKRGQDVALRCDPISGHVSLFWYQQALGQGPEFLTYFQNEAQLDKSGLPSDRFFAERPEGSVSTLKIQRTQQEDSAVYLCASSLVDRLNTEAFFGQGTRLTVV.

The chain has TRBV24-1 and TRBJ2-5; a weak D match, TRBD1 (8 bases). The CDR3 runs to 15 residues. Germline V gene sequence: CDR1 KGHDR, CDR2 SFDVKD. V lost 2 bases and J 5 bases, leaving 14 bases between the germline ends. The CDR3 is CATSDYHRGGETQYF. The CDR3 coding sequence is TGTGCCACCAGTGATTACCACAGGGGGGGTGAGACCCAGTACTTC.

DNA of the CDR3: TGTGCCTGGATAAGAAAAGCGGGTAGGGAGCAGTACTTC. This translates into CAWIRKAGREQYF. The V gene is TRBV30, the J gene TRBJ2-7; maybe TRBD2 (6 bases). Between the trimmed V and J ends, which lost 4 bases and 7 bases, there was a span of 17 bases. The CDR3 runs 13 residues. CDR1 is GTSNPN and CDR2 is SVGIG in the germline V gene (reference sequence).

The genes are TRBV19 and TRBJ1-4; maybe TRBD1 (6 bases). CDR1 and CDR2 (germline): LNHDA, SQIVND (reference sequence). V lost 7 bases to trimming and J lost 7 bases, with 19 bases between them. The CDR3 sequence is 15 residues long. CDR3 amino acids: CASTRQQGNSEKLFF. The CDR3 bases are TGTGCCAGTACCCGGCAGCAGGGGAATAGTGAAAAACTGTTTTTT. The full variable domain, with the rest looked up from reference TRBV19 and TRBJ1-4, is DGGITQSPKYLFRKEGQNVTLSCEQNLNHDAMYWYRQDPGQGLRLIYYSQIVNDFQKGDIAEGYSVSREKKESFPLTVTSAQKNPTAFYLCASTRQQGNSEKLFFGSGTQLSVL.

This sequence joins TRBV19 and TRBJ2-2, with a possible D match to TRBD1 (6 bases). V was clipped by 5 bases and J by 4 bases, with 11 bases between them. Per germline, CDR1 LNHDA and CDR2 SQIVND (reference sequence). The CDR3 length is 14 residues. CDR3 loop: CASSWGQGTGELFF. In DNA, the CDR3 is TGTGCCAGTAGTTGGGGGCAGGGCACCGGGGAGCTGTTTTTT.

The rearrangement joins TRBV3-1 (or the pseudogene TRBV3-2) to TRBJ2-7; D remains ambiguous. CDR3 length equals 12 residues. Germline loops: CDR1 LGHDT, CDR2 YNNKEL (reference sequence). V dropped 1 base and J dropped 12 bases, with 13 bases sitting between them. The CDR3 DNA reads as TGTGCCAGCAGCCAAGGGAAAGGAATGGCGTACTTC. It encodes CASSQGKGMAYF.

The V gene is TRBV5-8, the J gene TRBJ2-2; 11 bases line up with TRBD2. In germline, CDR1 is SGHTS, CDR2 YDEGEE. Unmatched junction bases numbered 9, after V lost 1 base and J lost 1 base. CDR3 length: 19 residues. For the CDR3, the DNA is TGTGCCAGCAGCTTGTGGGACCTCCTAGCGGGGGGGAACACCGGGGAGCTGTTTTTT. It translates to CASSLWDLLAGGNTGELFF.

The J gene is TRBJ2-3, the V gene TRBV27; D is undetermined. Trimming took 1 base from V and 0 from J, leaving 5 bases between them. The CDR3 totals 14 residues. Germline lookup yields CDR1 MNHEY and CDR2 SMNVEV (reference sequence). The CDR3 sequence is CASSLLVSTDTQYF. The CDR3 DNA reads TGTGCCAGCAGTTTATTGGTTAGCACAGATACGCAGTATTTT.

The rearrangement uses TRBV5-1 and TRBJ2-3; 10 bases agree with TRBD2. V shed 0 bases, J shed 3 bases, and the junction held 4 bases outside the gene matches. The length of the CDR3 is 16 residues. Germline V lookup: CDR1 SGHRS, CDR2 YFSETQ. CDR3 in DNA: TGCGCCAGCAGCTTGGAGCGAGCGGGGGGGACAGATACGCAGTATTTT. Translation gives CASSLERAGGTDTQYF.

The rearrangement uses TRBV3-1 (or the pseudogene TRBV3-2) and TRBJ1-4; no definite D call. CDR3 size: 14 residues. V lost 1 base to trimming and J lost 0 bases, with 3 bases between them. Germline loops: CDR1 LGHDT, CDR2 YNNKEL (reference sequence). The CDR3 DNA sequence: TGTGCCAGCAGCCAAGTTGCAACTAATGAAAAACTGTTTTTT. The encoded protein is CASSQVATNEKLFF.

The CDR3 DNA is TGCAGCGTACCGGGACAGCGGAACACTGAAGCTTTCTTT. As protein: CSVPGQRNTEAFF. The chain is built from TRBV29-1 and TRBJ1-1; the match to TRBD1 covers 7 bases. V shed 6 bases and J 1 base; nucleotides not matched to a gene: 5. This CDR3 has 13 amino acids. Germline V lookup: CDR1 SQVTM, CDR2 ANQGSEA.

J is TRBJ1-2 and V is TRBV15, with TRBD1 matching 9 bases. The length of the CDR3 is 14 residues. Per germline, CDR1 LNHNV and CDR2 YYDKDF (reference sequence). Trimming cost V 5 bases and J 4 bases; bases outside gene matches: 5. CDR3 region: CATSERDRVYGYTF. The CDR3 region has the DNA TGTGCCACCAGCGAACGGGACAGGGTCTATGGCTACACCTTC.

The chain employs TRBV7-2 and TRBJ2-7, with TRBD1 identical over 9 bases. The CDR3 runs 14 residues. Germline assignment: CDR1 SGHTA and CDR2 FQGNSA. V lost 5 bases and J lost 6; bases outside the gene matches: 8. The CDR3 reads CASSPLGTGTEQYF. The CDR3 bases are TGTGCCAGCAGCCCGCTAGGGACAGGGACCGAGCAGTACTTC. Together with reference TRBV7-2 and TRBJ2-7, the CDR3 gives the full variable domain: GAGVSQSPSNKVTEKGKDVELRCDPISGHTALYWYRQSLGQGLEFLIYFQGNSAPDKSGLPSDRFSAERTGGSVSTLTIQRTQQEDSAVYLCASSPLGTGTEQYFGPGTRLTVT.

This clone was seen more than once but under ten times. The chain combines TRBV19 with TRBJ1-1, with no clear D. CDR3 size: 14 residues. Between the trimmed V and J ends, which lost 4 bases and 3 bases, there was a span of 12 bases. CDR1 is LNHDA and CDR2 is SQIVND in the germline V gene (reference sequence). In DNA form, the CDR3 reads TGTGCCAGTAGTAGGGCTAGGGAGGACACTGAAGCTTTCTTT. It specifies CASSRAREDTEAFF.

The chain joins TRBV9 to TRBJ1-2; D not resolved. Germline V gene sequence: CDR1 SGDLS, CDR2 YYNGEE. V was clipped by 4 bases and J by 7 bases, with 11 bases between them. This CDR3 is 12 amino acids long. The DNA for the CDR3 is TGTGCCAGCAGCCTTAGTGGTGGTGGCTACACCTTC. It is translated as CASSLSGGGYTF.

V and J are TRBV4-1 and TRBJ2-7; D uncertain. V lost 0 bases and J 5 bases, leaving 11 bases between the germline ends. Per the germline V gene, CDR1 is MGHRA and CDR2 is YSYEKL. CDR3 size: 14 residues. The CDR3 DNA reads as TGCGCCAGCAGCCAAGAGGGTAGGGCCAACGAGCAGTACTTC. Encoded protein: CASSQEGRANEQYF.

About this clone itself: An end of the junction differs from the germline gene, which may be a read error. The rearrangement joins TRBV27 to TRBJ2-7; D may match TRBD1 or TRBD2 (5 bases each). This CDR3 is built from 13 residues. Per germline, CDR1 MNHEY and CDR2 SMNVEV (reference sequence). In DNA, the CDR3 is TGTGCCAGCAGTTCCCAACCAGGGCGAGCGGAGGACTTC. Its protein product is CASSSQPGRAEDF.

The chain links TRBV2 to TRBJ1-5; D ambiguous. Germline CDR1 SNHLY, CDR2 FYNNEI. The CDR3 has 16 amino acids. V dropped 8 bases and J dropped 0 bases, with 17 bases sitting between them. The DNA of the CDR3 is TGTGCCAGCGGGGAAGGAGCAGGCCTTAGCAATCAGCCCCAGCATTTT. Amino acids: CASGEGAGLSNQPQHF. The entire variable domain, with the rest obtained from reference TRBV2 and TRBJ1-5, is as follows: EPEVTQTPSHQVTQMGQEVILRCVPISNHLYFYWYRQILGQKVEFLVSFYNNEISEKSEIFDDQFSVERPDGSNFTLKIRSTKLEDSAMYFCASGEGAGLSNQPQHFGDGTRLSIL.

The V call is TRBV5-4, the J call TRBJ2-5; no firm D call. The CDR3 totals 14 residues. Trimming took 1 base from V and 2 from J, leaving 9 bases between them. Germline lookup yields CDR1 SGHNT and CDR2 YYREEE (reference sequence). The CDR3 nucleotides are TGTGCCAGCAGCTTGCCGGAGACACAAGAGACCCAGTACTTC. Translating it yields CASSLPETQETQYF.

This clone is a singleton in its sample. The CDR3 loop is CASVHRGGRNIQYF. Here the CDR3 DNA reads TGTGCTAGTGTTCACCGGGGGGGCCGAAACATTCAGTACTTC. The chain employs TRBV12-5 and TRBJ2-4; the match to TRBD2 covers 8 bases. This CDR3 comprises 14 residues. J was trimmed by 6 bases and V by 7 bases; bases with no gene match: 8. CDR1 and CDR2 from the germline V gene are LGHNT and FRNRAP.

The chain has TRBV7-9 and TRBJ2-2, with 7 bases lining up with TRBD1. V lost 5 bases, J lost 7 bases, and 4 bases stayed unmatched. This CDR3 region has 13 residues. Germline loops: CDR1 SEHNR, CDR2 FQNEAQ (reference sequence). The CDR3 DNA reads TGTGCCAGCAGCCCACAGGGGAACGGGGAGCTGTTTTTT. It translates to CASSPQGNGELFF.

The gene calls are TRBV7-9 and TRBJ1-6, with 7 nucleotides matching TRBD1. The ends lost 5 bases at V and 10 bases at J; junction bases unmatched: 11. Germline V lookup: CDR1 SEHNR, CDR2 FQNEAQ (reference sequence). CDR3 size: 15 residues. CDR3 protein: CASSRAEGAWSPLHF. The CDR3 DNA sequence: TGTGCCAGCAGCCGAGCGGAGGGGGCCTGGTCACCCCTCCACTTT.